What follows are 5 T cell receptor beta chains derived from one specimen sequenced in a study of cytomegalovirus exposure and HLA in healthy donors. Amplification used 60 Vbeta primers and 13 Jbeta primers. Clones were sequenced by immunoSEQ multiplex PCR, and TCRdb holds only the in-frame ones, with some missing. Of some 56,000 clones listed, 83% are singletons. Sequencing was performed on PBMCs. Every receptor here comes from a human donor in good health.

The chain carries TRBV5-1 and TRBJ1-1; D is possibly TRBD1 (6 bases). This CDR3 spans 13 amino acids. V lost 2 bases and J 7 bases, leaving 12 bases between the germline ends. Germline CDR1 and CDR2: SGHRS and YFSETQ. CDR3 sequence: CASSLEGTFEAFF. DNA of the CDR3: TGCGCCAGCAGCTTAGAAGGGACATTTGAAGCTTTCTTT.

The CDR3 bases are TGTGCTAGTGGTTTATTACACCCCAACTATGGCTACACCTTC. It specifies CASGLLHPNYGYTF. The gene calls are TRBV12-5 and TRBJ1-2; D unresolved. V was pared by 3 bases and J by 2 bases, with 10 bases between. CDR1 is LGHNT, CDR2 FRNRAP, per germline. The CDR3 sequence is 14 residues long. The variable domain in full, completed from reference TRBV12-5 and TRBJ1-2, reads DARVTQTPRHKVTEMGQEVTMRCQPILGHNTVFWYRQTMMQGLELLAYFRNRAPLDDSGMPKDRFSAEMPDATLATLKIQPSEPRDSAVYFCASGLLHPNYGYTFGSGTRLTVV.

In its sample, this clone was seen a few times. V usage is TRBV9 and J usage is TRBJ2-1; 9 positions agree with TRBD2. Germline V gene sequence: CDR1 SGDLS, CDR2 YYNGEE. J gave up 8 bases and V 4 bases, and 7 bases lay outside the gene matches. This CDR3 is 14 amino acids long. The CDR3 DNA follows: TGTGCCAGCAGCCCCATTAGCGGGAGTCATGAGCAGTTCTTC. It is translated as CASSPISGSHEQFF.

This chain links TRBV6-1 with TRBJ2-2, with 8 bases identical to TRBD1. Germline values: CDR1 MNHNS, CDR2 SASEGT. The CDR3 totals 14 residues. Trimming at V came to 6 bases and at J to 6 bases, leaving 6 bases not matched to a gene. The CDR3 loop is CASSLGQEAGELFF. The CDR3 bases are TGTGCCAGCAGCCTGGGACAGGAGGCCGGGGAGCTGTTTTTT.

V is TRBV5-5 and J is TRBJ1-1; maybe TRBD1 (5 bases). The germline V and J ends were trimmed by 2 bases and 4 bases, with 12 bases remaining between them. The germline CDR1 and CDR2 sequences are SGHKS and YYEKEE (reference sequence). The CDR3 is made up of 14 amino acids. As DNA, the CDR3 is TGTGCCAGCAGCTTTTGGGGGACTGGCACTGAAGCTTTCTTT. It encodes CASSFWGTGTEAFF.